This T cell receptor beta chain originates from a study of OX40 agonist ivuxolimab in advanced cancers. Study-level background: Ivuxolimab, which targeted the costimulatory receptor OX40 (CD134), was an agonistic, fully human IgG2 monoclonal antibody. Intravenous ivuxolimab was administered to patients every 2 weeks at six dose levels: 0.01, 0.1, 0.3, 1.5, 3 and 10 mg/kg. Of the roughly 54 dose-escalation patients, hepatocellular carcinoma was present in about 20, melanoma in approximately 15, renal cell carcinoma in 9 and head and neck cancer in 9. In the dose-escalation cohort, more than 80% of patients were male, and the mean age was roughly 60 years with a range of roughly 20 to 79. Prior anti-PD-1, anti-PD-L1 or anti-CTLA-4 therapy was permitted, and checkpoint inhibitors had been received by less than 45% of dose-escalation patients. Three dose-escalation patients achieved partial responses, one with hepatocellular carcinoma and two with cutaneous melanoma. Peripheral TCRbeta sequencing was intended to test whether TCR sequence diversity was altered and clonal T-cell expansion was caused by ivuxolimab. The paper covers the monotherapy dose-escalation part of the phase I ivuxolimab trial, which included N = 52 patients.

About this clone itself: What antigen it recognizes has not been identified. Base-call qualities are not available, and no considerably larger clone is one nucleotide away.

CDR1 and CDR2 are drawn from the germline V gene (reference sequence): SGHNT, YYREEE. V ends up 5 bases short and J 4 bases short, with an unmatched junction base count of 2. Taken from cysteine to phenylalanine, the CDR3 has 14 residues. Just CDR3 DNA is preserved here, 42 bases in frame from base 1. Genomic DNA was isolated from the sorted cells so that the TCRbeta CDR3 region could be sequenced. TCRbeta CDR3 regions were sequenced using the immunoSEQ Assay. Imported from immuneACCESS, the table was reduced by TCRdb to in-frame sequences with V and J called. These copies leave out some clones; in studies compared against another copy, an unresolved V gene accounts for under half, and the cause of the remainder is not known. This sample comprises about 21,000 clones, around 82% of them detected only once. The ten largest clones capture just over 3% of the sample. The trial excluded patients who had a history of autoimmune disease or were on systemic immunosuppression. Peripheral blood for TCR sequencing was collected from all dose cohorts at baseline, on cycle 4 day 1, and on cycle 7 day 1. The samples were drawn from a first-in-human, open-label, multicenter phase I dose-escalation trial of ivuxolimab. Adults with locally advanced or metastatic head and neck squamous cell, hepatocellular, melanoma or renal cell carcinoma were enrolled in the trial. Before TCR sequencing, CD4+ T cells and CD8+ T cells from peripheral blood were sorted into separate populations.

The investigation overall reported the following: At doses from 0.1 to 3.0 mg/kg, clonal expansion was seen in both CD4+ and CD8+ blood T cells between baseline and week 6. Which antigens the clonally expanded peripheral T cells were specific for was not determined. After ivuxolimab, more expanded clones were found on average in CD8+ T cells than in CD4+ T cells. Low levels of normalized T-cell clonal expansion were also shown by some nonresponding patients. In the 0.1-3.0 mg/kg groups, partial responders were among the patients with the lowest normalized peripheral clonal expansion, particularly in CD8+ T cells.

Rearrangement joined TRBV5-4 to TRBJ2-3; 12 bases in the middle match TRBD2. Sequenced material: CD4+ or CD8+ T cells sorted from blood, taken in a trial of the OX40 agonist ivuxolimab. The sequence came from an adult with an advanced solid tumor such as melanoma, head and neck, liver or kidney cancer. Here is the DNA: TGTGCCAGCAGGCTAGCGGGGGGGCCAGATACGCAGTATTTT. Its amino acids are CASRLAGGPDTQYF.